These 19 T cell receptor beta chains originate from one sample sequenced in a study of CXCR3-negative and CXCR3-positive naive CD8 T cells. Carrying UMI labels, the TRB cDNA libraries were prepared through 5' RACE. TCRdb reworked the 5' RACE reads into one entry per CDR3 protein, no DNA. This sample's clone table lists tens of thousands of distinct CDR3 sequences. Sequencing was performed on naive CXCR3- CD8+ T cells from blood. The subset is: CD45RO-CCR7+CD27+CD95- naive CD8+ T cells lacking CXCR3 (TNR3-). These receptors were collected from a human donor in good health. Some clones in this sample may be carry-over from other donors' samples.

The V gene is TRBV5-1, the J gene TRBJ2-3; TCRdb proposes TRBD1, but this gene call is untestable without DNA. The CDR3 is made up of 15 amino acids. CDR1 is SGHRS and CDR2 is YFSETQ in the germline V gene. CDR3 sequence reads: CASGTLTGAPDTQYF.

The V gene is TRBV27, the J gene TRBJ2-7; TCRdb outputs TRBD1, but without DNA this stays unchecked. Per the germline V gene, CDR1 is MNHEY and CDR2 is SMNVEV (reference sequence). This CDR3 region has 13 residues. The CDR3 sequence: CASSLGANYEQYF.

The chain has TRBV6-2 or TRBV6-3 and TRBJ1-5; TCRdb's assignment of TRBD1 cannot be checked, as there is no DNA. The CDR3 runs 14 residues. Looked up from germline, CDR1 is MNHEY and CDR2 is SVGEGT. The CDR3 loop is CASSLGRGNQPQHF.

The chain combines TRBV4-2 with TRBJ2-2; TCRdb indicates TRBD1, and absent DNA this call remains unverified. The CDR3 is 18 amino acids. The germline V gene has CDR1 LGHNA and CDR2 YNFKEQ. The CDR3 sequence is CASSPGVGQGTNTGELFF.

The V gene is TRBV28, the J gene TRBJ1-6; absent DNA, TCRdb's TRBD1 call cannot be checked. CDR3 length equals 17 residues. The germline V gene has CDR1 MDHEN and CDR2 SYDVKM. Here the CDR3 reads CASSHLAGTGDNSPLHF.

The chain combines TRBV23-1 with TRBJ2-3; the TRBD2 assignment by TCRdb is unverifiable without DNA. TRBV23-1 is reported as an ORF; its role is uncertain. The CDR3 runs to 16 residues. The CDR3 loop reads CASSPPGGPNTDTQYF.

The chain recombines TRBV2 with TRBJ1-5; the D call of TRBD1 rests on TCRdb alone, since no DNA is present to check it. This CDR3 region has 16 residues. Germline loops: CDR1 SNHLY, CDR2 FYNNEI. CDR3 region: CASSELAGFSNQPQHF.

The V call is TRBV5-1, the J call TRBJ2-1; TCRdb's assignment of TRBD1 cannot be checked, as there is no DNA. CDR3 size: 15 residues. CDR1 is SGHRS, CDR2 YFSETQ, per germline. This CDR3 reads CASGLGQESYNEQFF.

J is TRBJ2-3 and V is TRBV29-1; the D call from TCRdb, TRBD2, cannot be confirmed without DNA. Looked up from germline, CDR1 is SQVTM and CDR2 is ANQGSEA. The CDR3 contains 16 residues. The CDR3 sequence: CSVPRTSGGPTDTQYF.

The chain has TRBV6-6 and TRBJ1-1. The CDR3 runs to 11 residues. Germline V gene data show CDR1 as MNHNY and CDR2 as SVGAGI (reference sequence). This CDR3 is CASSYERTAFF.

V usage is TRBV28 and J usage is TRBJ2-7; TCRdb names TRBD2, which stays unverified in the absence of DNA. Germline CDR1 and CDR2: MDHEN and SYDVKM. This CDR3 has 14 amino acids. This CDR3 reads CASSLEGLVHEQYF.

V usage is TRBV14 and J usage is TRBJ2-1; TCRdb's assignment of TRBD2 cannot be checked, as there is no DNA. This CDR3 region has 17 residues. Germline V gives CDR1 SGHDN, CDR2 FVKESK. The CDR3 sequence is CASSQATSGGLNNEQFF.

This CDR3 is CASSPPLSVVNHEQFF. The V call is TRBV14, the J call TRBJ2-1; with no DNA, the TCRdb D assignment of TRBD1 cannot be verified. The CDR3 has 16 residues. The germline V gene encodes CDR1 SGHDN and CDR2 FVKESK.

The genes are TRBV19 and TRBJ2-3; there is no DNA to check the TCRdb D call of TRBD1. The CDR3 is made up of 18 amino acids. Germline lookup yields CDR1 LNHDA and CDR2 SQIVND (reference sequence). The CDR3 sequence is CASSLPISAGAETDTQYF.

V is TRBV5-6 and J is TRBJ2-3; with no DNA, the TCRdb D assignment of TRBD1 cannot be verified. Germline V gives CDR1 SGHDT, CDR2 YYEEEE. The CDR3 is 15 amino acids. The CDR3 loop reads CASSFEGRSTDTQYF.

The J gene is TRBJ2-5, the V gene TRBV9; TCRdb reports TRBD2, a call that lacks DNA to check it against. The CDR3 runs 14 residues. From germline, CDR1 is SGDLS and CDR2 YYNGEE. CDR3 residues: CASSFTSGQETQYF.

The rearrangement links TRBV12-3 or TRBV12-4 to TRBJ2-1; TCRdb's assignment of TRBD2 cannot be checked, as there is no DNA. The CDR3 spans 16 residues. The CDR3 region is CASSLTSGGINNEQFF.

The genes are TRBV13 and TRBJ2-1. The CDR3 is 13 amino acids. Germline V gene sequence: CDR1 PRHDT, CDR2 FYEKMQ (reference sequence). CDR3 amino acids: CASSLIGEDEQFF.

This sequence joins TRBV7-9 and TRBJ2-5; the D call of TRBD1 rests on TCRdb alone, since no DNA is present to check it. The length of the CDR3 is 16 residues. Per the germline V gene, CDR1 is SEHNR and CDR2 is FQNEAQ (reference sequence). CDR3 region: CASRPTPGEKKETQYF.